This T cell receptor (beta chain) was recovered during a study of blood T cell repertoires in COVID-19. Per the study methods: The authors estimated nucleated cell counts from reference gene primer amplification. Clones were sequenced by immunoSEQ multiplex PCR, and TCRdb holds only the in-frame ones, with some missing. V and J calls and clone size are those listed in that table; D and trimming were worked out from the DNA. The sample has under 95,000 clones; 70% to 90% are singletons. V was clipped by 4 bases and J by 6 bases; unmatched bases: 8. Per germline, CDR1 SEHNR and CDR2 FQNEAQ (reference sequence). The CDR3 spans 16 residues.

This receptor was taken from a woman of 80 years or more with acute or convalescent COVID-19. The sample comprised peripheral blood. The chain has TRBV7-9 and TRBJ2-2; the match to TRBD1 covers 10 bases. The CDR3 sequence: CASSSTGTGVSGELFF. CDR3 DNA sequence: TGTGCCAGCAGCTCGACCGGGACAGGGGTGTCCGGGGAGCTGTTTTTT.